The present T cell receptor (beta chain) was sequenced within a study of lymphopenia after photon versus proton radiotherapy. Repertoires were generated with immunoSEQ multiplex PCR, while TCRdb's copy carries only in-frame clones and drops some. The profile covers some 7,000 clones, with roughly four fifths appearing a single time and 45% to 65% taken by the ten largest. The CDR3 is made up of 13 amino acids. V lost 0 bases and J lost 5, with 5 bases in between. Germline lookup yields CDR1 SGHDN and CDR2 FVKESK. Sequenced material: peripheral blood, taken from a patient treated with photon-based radiotherapy. This chain joins TRBV14 and TRBJ2-1; D is ambiguous. This sequence was found in a man aged 25-45 years with gastric cancer. CDR3 protein: CASSQDFNNEQFF. The CDR3 DNA reads as TGTGCCAGCAGCCAAGACTTTAACAATGAGCAGTTCTTC.